This TCR beta chain was documented in a study of high-grade serous ovarian cancer treatment subgroups. Turning to the study itself: Mean per sample: around 14,000 reads, thousands of unique TCR beta rearrangements.

This clone came up once. The conserved closing phenylalanine or tryptophan is absent in this CDR3, likely reflecting a read error. The J segment lost 7 bases and the V segment lost 0 bases, leaving 16 bases of the junction unmatched. CDR1 is MGHRA, CDR2 YSYEKL, per germline. The CDR3 covers 19 residues. Here immunoSEQ multiplex PCR was the method, and the copy in TCRdb shows in-frame clones only, minus some. The sample lists just over 35,000 clones, around three quarters occurring once. The tumor samples were collected prior to definitive surgery or chemotherapy. This clonotype originated in a human donor with high-grade serous ovarian cancer. The chain has TRBV4-1 and TRBJ2-7; 12 bases align to TRBD2. The sequencing sample was made of tumor tissue. CDR3 residues: CASSQDPGLAGFGVKEQYL. CDR3 bases: TGCGCCAGCAGCCAAGATCCCGGACTAGCGGGATTCGGGGTAAAAGAGCAGTACCTC.